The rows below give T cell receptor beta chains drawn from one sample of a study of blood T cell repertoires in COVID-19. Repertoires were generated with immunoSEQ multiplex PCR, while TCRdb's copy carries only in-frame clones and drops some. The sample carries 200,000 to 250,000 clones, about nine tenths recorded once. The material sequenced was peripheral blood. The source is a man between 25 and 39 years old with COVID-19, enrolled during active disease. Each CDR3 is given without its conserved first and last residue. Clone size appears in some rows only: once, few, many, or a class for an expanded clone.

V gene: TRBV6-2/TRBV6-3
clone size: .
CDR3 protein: ASSLGLAGSYEQY

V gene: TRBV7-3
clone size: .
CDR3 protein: ASRGDREFGEQF

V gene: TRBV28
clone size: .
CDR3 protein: ASSLVGARSYEQY

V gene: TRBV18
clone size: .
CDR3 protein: ASSPGTGSPLH

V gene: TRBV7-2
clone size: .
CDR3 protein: ASSLGVQGGYGYT

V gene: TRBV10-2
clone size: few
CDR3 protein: ASSEERGLLIYGYT

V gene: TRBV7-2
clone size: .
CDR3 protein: ASSLTAGSTDTQY

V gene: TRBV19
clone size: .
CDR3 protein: ASSIVRGNYGYT

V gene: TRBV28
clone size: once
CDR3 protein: ASSIGGAEDYGYT

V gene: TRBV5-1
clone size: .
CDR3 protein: ASSIEGASYEQY

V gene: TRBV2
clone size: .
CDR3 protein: ASRPGQGSNQPQH

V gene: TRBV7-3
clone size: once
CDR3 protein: ASSLTPGTEAF

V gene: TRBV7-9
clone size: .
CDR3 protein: ASSRTLAGVRETQY

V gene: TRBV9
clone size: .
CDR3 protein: ASSPHTGGTGELF

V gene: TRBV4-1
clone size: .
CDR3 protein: ASSHLGRETGELF

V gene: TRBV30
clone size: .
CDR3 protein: AWRGGAASSYNEQF

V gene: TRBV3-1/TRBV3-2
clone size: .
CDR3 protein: ASSRGDRTNYGYT

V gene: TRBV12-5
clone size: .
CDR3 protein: ASGLVEYPGRGYSEAF

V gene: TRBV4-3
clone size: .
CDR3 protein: ASSQVLAGEAGELF

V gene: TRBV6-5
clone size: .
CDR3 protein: ASSKRGTEAF

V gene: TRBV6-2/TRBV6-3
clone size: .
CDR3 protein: ASSYAGRGRITGELF

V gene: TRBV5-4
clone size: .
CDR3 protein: ASSGYRVSGANVLT

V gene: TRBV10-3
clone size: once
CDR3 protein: AISDGTSGNNEQF

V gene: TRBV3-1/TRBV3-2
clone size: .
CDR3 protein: ASSQDTTTDTQY

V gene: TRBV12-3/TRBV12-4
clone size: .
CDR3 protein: ASSDSSGNTIY